This T cell receptor beta chain was sequenced for a study of beta chain features in type 1 diabetes. Study-wide results and caveats: In all four CD4+ subsets, TCRB CDR3 length was significantly, moderately reduced in type 1 diabetes.

With regard to this clone: Its target is not known. Other DNA sequences in this sample translate to the same CDR3.

What was sequenced were expressed TCRB transcripts, since all of the isolated RNA had been reverse transcribed. The table came from immunoSEQ multiplex PCR; TCRdb's copy has only in-frame clones and leaves some out. The sample has around 350,000 clones, roughly 12% seen once. V was clipped by 3 bases and J by 2 bases; unmatched bases: 8. This CDR3 comprises 15 residues. The germline gives CDR1 GTSNPN, CDR2 SVGIG (reference sequence). Cells sorted by CD45RO/CCR7/CD25/CD127/CD95/CD27 comprised CD4+ naive, central memory, regulatory and stem cell-like memory cells. The sequence derives from a man in his late teens or twenties in good health. The genes are TRBV30 and TRBJ2-7; 9 nucleotides line up with TRBD1. Sequencing was performed on naive CD4+ T cells from blood. The CDR3 DNA reads TGTGCCTGGAGCCCCGGACAGGGGATCACCTACGAGCAGTACTTC. It translates to CAWSPGQGITYEQYF.